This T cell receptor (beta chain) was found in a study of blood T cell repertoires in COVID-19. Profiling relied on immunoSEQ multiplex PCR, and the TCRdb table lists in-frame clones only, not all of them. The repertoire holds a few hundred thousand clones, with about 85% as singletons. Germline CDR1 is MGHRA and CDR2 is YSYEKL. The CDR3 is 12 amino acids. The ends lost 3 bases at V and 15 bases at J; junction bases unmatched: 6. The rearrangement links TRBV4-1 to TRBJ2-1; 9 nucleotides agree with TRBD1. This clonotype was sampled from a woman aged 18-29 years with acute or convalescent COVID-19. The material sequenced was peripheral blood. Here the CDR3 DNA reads TGCGCCAGCAGCCATTACAGGGGGCGTAGGTTCTTC. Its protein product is CASSHYRGRRFF.